Following are 19 T cell receptor beta chains from one sample sequenced in a study of radiation and T cells in renal cell carcinoma. Documented time point: baseline pretreatment blood. The treatment here: 15 Gy SBRT to primary tumor, nephrectomy 4 weeks later. The repertoire was sequenced with immunoSEQ multiplex PCR; TCRdb's copy has only in-frame clones and lacks some. In the table there are 94,000 or so clones, approximately 83% of which are singletons. Source: blood, taken from a patient whose treatment included radiotherapy and nephrectomy. The receptors stem from a man aged 55-75 years with renal cell carcinoma.

V and J are TRBV7-9 and TRBJ2-7; a possible D gene is TRBD2 (6 bases). CDR3 length: 14 amino acids. The V end lost 3 bases, the J end lost 3 bases, and 12 bases lay between the germline ends. Per germline, CDR1 SEHNR and CDR2 FQNEAQ (reference sequence). CDR3 amino acids: CASSFGGVFYEQYF. Here the CDR3 DNA reads TGTGCCAGCAGCTTCGGCGGGGTCTTCTACGAGCAGTACTTC.

This CDR3 is CASSQDHSFYGYTF. The DNA for the CDR3 is TGTGCCAGCAGCCAAGATCACAGCTTCTATGGCTACACCTTC. This chain joins TRBV14 and TRBJ1-2; D is undetermined. The CDR3 covers 14 residues. Germline-derived CDR1 and CDR2 are SGHDN and FVKESK. Trimming removed 0 bases from V and 4 bases from J, with 9 bases in between. Based on the CDR3 plus reference TRBV14 and TRBJ1-2, the full variable domain is EAGVTQFPSHSVIEKGQTVTLRCDPISGHDNLYWYRRVMGKEIKFLLHFVKESKQDESGMPNNRFLAERTGGTYSTLKVQPAELEDSGVYFCASSQDHSFYGYTFGSGTRLTVV.

The gene calls are TRBV28 and TRBJ2-2; D possibly corresponds to TRBD1 (5 bases). V was pared by 9 bases and J by 6 bases, with 14 bases between. This CDR3 contains 13 residues. Germline V gene lookup returns CDR1 MDHEN and CDR2 SYDVKM. The CDR3 loop is CASNSQGSGELFF. Written as DNA, the CDR3 is TGTGCCAGTAACTCTCAGGGCTCCGGGGAGCTGTTTTTT.

The V and J genes are TRBV6-6 and TRBJ1-2, with D maybe TRBD1 (6 bases). Germline loops: CDR1 MNHNY, CDR2 SVGAGI (reference sequence). The V gene lost 5 bases and the J gene lost 3 bases, with 19 bases spanning the gap. The CDR3 consists of 16 residues. CDR3 sequence (DNA): TGTGCCAGCAGTGCCTGGCCTCCGGGACAAGACTATGGCTACACCTTC. Its translation is CASSAWPPGQDYGYTF.

This sequence joins TRBV4-1 and TRBJ1-3; no firm D call. CDR1 is MGHRA and CDR2 is YSYEKL in the germline V gene. V was trimmed by 0 bases and J by 2 bases, leaving 8 bases between them. The CDR3 length is 15 residues. The CDR3 DNA reads as TGCGCCAGCAGCCAAGACCCGGCGGCTGGAAACACCATATATTTT. Translation: CASSQDPAAGNTIYF.

This clone appeared once. The chain joins TRBV7-2 to TRBJ2-2; no clear D. The CDR3 contains 15 residues. CDR1 is SGHTA, CDR2 FQGNSA, per germline. V was clipped by 2 bases and J by 5 bases, with 12 bases between them. CDR3 in DNA: TGTGCCAGCAGCTTACACCCAGGATGGACCGGGGAGCTGTTTTTT. It is translated as CASSLHPGWTGELFF.

This sequence joins TRBV9 and TRBJ2-1; the match to TRBD2 covers 11 bases. Trimming took 2 bases from V and 8 from J; bases not matched to a gene: 6. Germline CDR1 is SGDLS and CDR2 is YYNGEE. CDR3 length: 15 residues. Here the CDR3 DNA reads TGTGCCAGCAGCGTTACTAGCGGGAGTTATGATGAGCAGTTCTTC. The encoded protein is CASSVTSGSYDEQFF.

The rearrangement uses TRBV5-1 and TRBJ2-2; D remains unclear. The V gene's germline CDR1 is SGHRS and CDR2 YFSETQ. Trimming left V 0 bases short and J 3 bases short, with 6 bases between. The CDR3 contains 14 residues. The CDR3 coding sequence is TGCGCCAGCAGCTTGGGACCTTACACCGGGGAGCTGTTTTTT. Translated: CASSLGPYTGELFF.

The chain recombines TRBV7-8 with TRBJ2-7, with TRBD1 as a possible D gene (5 bases). Between the trimmed V and J ends, which lost 5 bases and 1 base, there was a span of 12 bases. This CDR3 is built from 14 residues. From germline, CDR1 is SGHVS and CDR2 FQNEAQ. Here the CDR3 reads CASSHRAGSYEQYF. CDR3 nucleotide sequence: TGTGCCAGCAGCCACCGGGCAGGGTCCTACGAGCAGTACTTC.

The V gene is TRBV5-1, the J gene TRBJ1-3, with 8 bases matching TRBD1. The CDR3 consists of 14 residues. V was clipped by 4 bases and J by 3 bases; unmatched bases: 3. Per the germline V gene, CDR1 is SGHRS and CDR2 is YFSETQ. CDR3 nucleotides: TGCGCCAGCAGCCCCGGACAGGGTGGAAACACCATATATTTT. It yields the protein CASSPGQGGNTIYF.

The chain employs TRBV25-1 and TRBJ2-3; 9 positions match TRBD2. The CDR3 is 16 residues long. Germline CDR1 MGHDK, CDR2 SYGVNS. The V segment lost 1 base and the J segment 0 bases; nucleotides outside the gene matches: 2. This CDR3 reads CASSESSGTSTDTQYF. The CDR3 DNA is TGTGCCAGCAGTGAATCTAGCGGGACTAGCACAGATACGCAGTATTTT.

The chain carries TRBV30 and TRBJ1-5; D perhaps matches TRBD1 (6 bases). V was trimmed by 2 bases and J by 7 bases, leaving 12 bases between them. CDR3 size: 13 residues. Germline V gives CDR1 GTSNPN, CDR2 SVGIG (reference sequence). Here the CDR3 reads CAWSIQGRQPQHF. In DNA form, the CDR3 reads TGTGCCTGGAGTATACAGGGACGCCAGCCCCAGCATTTT.

This clone was seen many times. J is TRBJ2-1 and V is TRBV10-1, with 9 bases aligning to TRBD2. Losses at the gene ends were 2 bases for V and 6 bases for J; bases not matched to a gene: 5. Germline CDR1 and CDR2: WNHNN and SYGVQD (reference sequence). The CDR3 loop spans 15 amino acids. The CDR3 nucleotides read TGCGCCAGCAGTGAGATAGCGGGAGTTGGCAATGAGCAGTTCTTC. It codes for CASSEIAGVGNEQFF.

The chain carries TRBV28 and TRBJ1-5; 7 bases agree with TRBD1. V lost 3 bases and J lost 0; bases outside the gene matches: 8. The CDR3 consists of 17 residues. Germline lookup yields CDR1 MDHEN and CDR2 SYDVKM. The DNA for the CDR3 is TGTGCCAGCAGTTTCGGCAGGGGGGGATATAGCAATCAGCCCCAGCATTTT. This translates into CASSFGRGGYSNQPQHF. Using reference TRBV28 and TRBJ1-5 for the parts outside the CDR3, the full variable domain is DVKVTQSSRYLVKRTGEKVFLECVQDMDHENMFWYRQDPGLGLRLIYFSYDVKMKEKGDIPEGYSVSREKKERFSLILESASTNQTSMYLCASSFGRGGYSNQPQHFGDGTRLSIL.

The genes are TRBV19 and TRBJ1-2, with TRBD1 identical over 7 bases. Germline V gene sequence: CDR1 LNHDA, CDR2 SQIVND (reference sequence). Germline trimming cut 6 bases from V and 2 bases from J; bases unmatched to any gene: 6. CDR3 length: 14 residues. The CDR3 DNA follows: TGTGCCAGTAGCCCAACGACAGGGAACTATGGCTACACCTTC. Residues: CASSPTTGNYGYTF. Full variable domain (rest looked up from reference TRBV19 and TRBJ1-2): DGGITQSPKYLFRKEGQNVTLSCEQNLNHDAMYWYRQDPGQGLRLIYYSQIVNDFQKGDIAEGYSVSREKKESFPLTVTSAQKNPTAFYLCASSPTTGNYGYTFGSGTRLTVV.

The sample holds one count of this clone. This chain joins TRBV30 and TRBJ2-3, with TRBD2 matching 9 bases. There are 15 residues in the CDR3. Germline V gene sequence: CDR1 GTSNPN, CDR2 SVGIG (reference sequence). With V trimmed by 1 base and J by 3 bases, 5 bases remained unmatched. This chain's CDR3 is CAWSGASGKTDTQYF. The CDR3 DNA follows: TGTGCCTGGAGTGGGGCTAGCGGGAAAACAGATACGCAGTATTTT.

V gene TRBV6-5 combines with J gene TRBJ2-2; D not resolved. There are 14 residues in the CDR3. The germline gives CDR1 MNHEY, CDR2 SVGAGI. V was clipped by 9 bases and J by 0 bases, with 11 bases between them. The CDR3 protein is CASRPAANTGELFF. The CDR3 coding sequence is TGTGCCAGTCGGCCTGCCGCGAACACCGGGGAGCTGTTTTTT.

The chain recombines TRBV27 with TRBJ2-5, with TRBD2 as a possible D gene (6 bases). V was trimmed by 8 bases and J by 5 bases, leaving 18 bases between them. The CDR3 has 14 amino acids. Germline loops: CDR1 MNHEY, CDR2 SMNVEV (reference sequence). Here the CDR3 reads CASQKSGWGETQYF. CDR3 DNA: TGTGCCAGCCAGAAGAGCGGGTGGGGGGAGACCCAGTACTTC.

This rearrangement joins TRBV14 to TRBJ2-7, with 9 nucleotides matching TRBD1. This CDR3 has 15 amino acids. With 0 bases clipped from V and 5 bases from J, the junction kept 5 bases outside the gene matches. From germline, CDR1 is SGHDN and CDR2 FVKESK. CDR3 amino acids: CASSQDTGGSNEQYF. CDR3 sequence (DNA): TGTGCCAGCAGCCAAGACACAGGGGGCTCAAACGAGCAGTACTTC. The whole variable domain, filled in from reference TRBV14 and TRBJ2-7, reads EAGVTQFPSHSVIEKGQTVTLRCDPISGHDNLYWYRRVMGKEIKFLLHFVKESKQDESGMPNNRFLAERTGGTYSTLKVQPAELEDSGVYFCASSQDTGGSNEQYFGPGTRLTVT.